These T cell receptor beta chains were read from a single sample in a study of cytomegalovirus exposure and HLA in healthy donors. TCRdb's copy holds only in-frame clones and misses some; the assay was immunoSEQ multiplex PCR. The sample carries roughly 190,000 clones, about four fifths recorded once. Specimen: PBMCs. These TCRs come from a young woman in good health and CMV-seropositive. CDR3s include the opening cysteine and the closing phenylalanine or tryptophan. Each record gives: D gene, clone size, V gene, J gene, CDR3 DNA, CDR3 protein. The D gene is left open where the match is weak. Clone size is given for some rows only: seen once, a few or many times, or a class if the clone is expanded.

TRBD1,-,TRBV5-6,TRBJ1-3,TGTGCCAGCAGCTTGGGGGACAGGGGAAACACCATATATTTT,CASSLGDRGNTIYF
TRBD2,few,TRBV30,TRBJ2-3,TGTGCCTGGAGTGTAATAAGCGGGAGCGCAGATACGCAGTATTTT,CAWSVISGSADTQYF
-,-,TRBV28,TRBJ2-5,TGTGCCAGCAGTTTGTACATAGCTCAAGAGACCCAGTACTTC,CASSLYIAQETQYF
TRBD2,-,TRBV2,TRBJ2-3,TGTGCCAGCAGTGGGGGACTAGCAGGGGATACGCAGTATTTT,CASSGGLAGDTQYF
-,-,TRBV6-1,TRBJ2-7,TGTGCCACTAGGGGGAATATATACGAGCAGTACTTC,CATRGNIYEQYF
-,-,TRBV7-9,TRBJ1-2,TGTGCCAGCAGCGGTACAGGGATCGGCTATGGCTACACCTTC,CASSGTGIGYGYTF
-,-,TRBV12-5,TRBJ2-7,TGTGCTAGTGGTTTGCAAACGCGGGTTTGGACGCCCTTAGAGGAGCAGTACTTC,CASGLQTRVWTPLEEQYF
TRBD1,-,TRBV19,TRBJ2-5,TGTGCCAGTACTAAGGGACAGGGGGAGACCCAGTACTTC,CASTKGQGETQYF
TRBD1,-,TRBV6-5,TRBJ2-7,TGTGCCAGTAAGACAGGGGAGATGAGCGAGCAGTACTTC,CASKTGEMSEQYF
TRBD1,-,TRBV4-1,TRBJ1-3,TGCGCCAGCAGCCTCCTCTGGACAGGCTCTGGAAACACCATATATTTT,CASSLLWTGSGNTIYF
-,-,TRBV18,TRBJ2-7,TGTGCCAGCTCACCACCGCCCAGGGGGAGGGAGCAGTACTTC,CASSPPPRGREQYF
-,-,TRBV6-1,TRBJ1-4,TGTGCCAGCAGACCGGTGGCAGGGGATGAAAAACTGTTTTTT,CASRPVAGDEKLFF
TRBD1,-,TRBV11-3,TRBJ2-3,TGTGCCAGCAGCTTAGTAGGGGGCAGGGCAGATACGCAGTATTTT,CASSLVGGRADTQYF
-,-,TRBV19,TRBJ1-1,TGTGCCAGTACTCGGATTCCAGGAAACACTGAAGCTTTCTTT,CASTRIPGNTEAFF
TRBD1,-,TRBV5-4,TRBJ2-7,TGTGCCAGCAGCCGACAGGGCCGGTCCTACGAGCAGTACTTC,CASSRQGRSYEQYF
TRBD2,few,TRBV4-1,TRBJ2-3,TGCGCCAGCAGCCGGCGGAGGATAGCGGGGGGGCTTCAGTCAGATACGCAGTATTTT,CASSRRRIAGGLQSDTQYF
-,-,TRBV28,TRBJ1-1,TGTGCCAGCAAGGTAGCATCCCCCGTGAACACTGAAGCTTTCTTT,CASKVASPVNTEAFF
TRBD2,-,TRBV7-2,TRBJ2-3,TGTGCCAGCAGCTTTCTCTTCCAGGCGGGGGGGAATACGCAGTATTTT,CASSFLFQAGGNTQYF
TRBD1,-,TRBV19,TRBJ1-2,TGTGCCAGTAAACCTACGGGCAGGGGGCAGGGCTACACCTTC,CASKPTGRGQGYTF
TRBD1,-,TRBV30,TRBJ1-6,TGTGCCTGGACCGGGACAGGGGGAGGTTCACCCCTCCACTTT,CAWTGTGGGSPLHF
-,-,TRBV15,TRBJ2-1,TGTGCCACCAGCAGTTTAGGGGTTCCCTACAATGAGCAGTTCTTC,CATSSLGVPYNEQFF
TRBD1,-,TRBV30,TRBJ2-7,TGTGCCTGGAGTGTAGGGACAGGGGCCACCTACGAGCAGTACTTC,CAWSVGTGATYEQYF
-,-,TRBV7-7,TRBJ2-1,TGTGCTAGCAGCCCCGAACGAGGCGGTTACAATGAGCAGTTCTTC,CASSPERGGYNEQFF
-,few,TRBV6-1,TRBJ1-1,TGTGCCAGCAGTGAAGCGATAGGGGTCTTTTCTGAAGCTTTCTTT,CASSEAIGVFSEAFF
-,few,TRBV7-2,TRBJ2-3,TGTGCCAGCAGCTTTCAGTCTCTTCTCACAGATACGCAGTATTTT,CASSFQSLLTDTQYF
TRBD1,-,TRBV11-2,TRBJ1-6,TGTGCCAGCAGCCTCGGGACAGCCAATTCACCCCTCCACTTT,CASSLGTANSPLHF
-,-,TRBV7-8,TRBJ2-7,TGTGCCAGCAGCTTAAGTGTGTCGGCCTCGCGGGAGCAGTACTTC,CASSLSVSASREQYF
TRBD2,few,TRBV6-4,TRBJ2-3,TGTGCCAGCAGTGACGGGACTAGCGGCACAGATACGCAGTATTTT,CASSDGTSGTDTQYF
TRBD2,-,TRBV28,TRBJ2-7,TGTGCCAGCAGTTTGCAAACCGGGACTAGTCACGAGCAGTACTTC,CASSLQTGTSHEQYF
TRBD1,-,TRBV5-6,TRBJ2-3,TGTGCCAGCAGATTTAACAGGGGGCCCTTCACAGATACGCAGTATTTT,CASRFNRGPFTDTQYF
TRBD2,-,TRBV27,TRBJ2-7,TGTGCCAGCAGTTTAACTAGCGGTAGCTCCTACGAGCAGTACTTC,CASSLTSGSSYEQYF
-,-,TRBV5-8,TRBJ2-7,TGTGCCAGCAGCATACCGGGACTTATTACCTCCTACGAGCAGTACTTC,CASSIPGLITSYEQYF
-,-,TRBV5-1,TRBJ2-2,TGCGCCAGCAGCCCCCCGCTGGCGGAGGGCGGGGAGCTGTTTTTT,CASSPPLAEGGELFF
TRBD1,-,TRBV6-1,TRBJ1-4,TGTGCCAGCAGGAAACAGGGGAGGAGTGAAAAACTGTTTTTT,CASRKQGRSEKLFF
-,-,TRBV27,TRBJ1-4,TGTGCCAGCACTCCGACCGACAGTCCTAATGAAAAACTGTTTTTT,CASTPTDSPNEKLFF
-,few,TRBV6-1,TRBJ1-1,TGTGCCAGCAGTGAACTGTGGCAGGGCGAAGCTTTCTTT,CASSELWQGEAFF
-,-,TRBV15,TRBJ1-1,TGTGCCACCAGGGGAAACAGGGACACTGAAGCTTTCTTT,CATRGNRDTEAFF
TRBD1,-,TRBV28,TRBJ1-5,TGTGCCAGCAGTTTGGGGACAGGGGGCTATCAGCCCCAGCATTTT,CASSLGTGGYQPQHF
TRBD1,-,TRBV7-9,TRBJ1-2,TGTGCCAGCAGCTTAGCTCAGGGGGGCTATGGCTACACCTTC,CASSLAQGGYGYTF
-,-,TRBV4-3,TRBJ1-1,TGCGCCAGCAGCTCCGGGGTGGAGAACACTGAAGCTTTCTTT,CASSSGVENTEAFF
TRBD1,-,TRBV19,TRBJ2-3,TGTGCCAGTAACCGGGACAGGTTAGATACGCAGTATTTT,CASNRDRLDTQYF